The present entry profiles one T cell receptor beta chain with its context. The protocol was immunoSEQ multiplex PCR, while the TCRdb copy is restricted to in-frame clones and leaves out a portion. The table includes roughly 220,000 clones, about nine tenths detected once. This sample is part of a study of blood T cell repertoires in COVID-19. The germline V and J ends were trimmed by 5 bases and 0 bases, with 8 bases remaining between them. Germline CDR1 reads LGHDT; CDR2 reads YNNKEL (reference sequence). This CDR3 spans 14 amino acids. Sequencing input: peripheral blood. The clonotype originates from a man aged 25-45 years who had recovered from COVID-19. V is TRBV3-1 (or the pseudogene TRBV3-2) and J is TRBJ2-1; possibly TRBD1 for D (6 bases). DNA of the CDR3: TGTGCCAGCAGCGGACAGAGCTCCTACAATGAGCAGTTCTTC. Amino acids: CASSGQSSYNEQFF.